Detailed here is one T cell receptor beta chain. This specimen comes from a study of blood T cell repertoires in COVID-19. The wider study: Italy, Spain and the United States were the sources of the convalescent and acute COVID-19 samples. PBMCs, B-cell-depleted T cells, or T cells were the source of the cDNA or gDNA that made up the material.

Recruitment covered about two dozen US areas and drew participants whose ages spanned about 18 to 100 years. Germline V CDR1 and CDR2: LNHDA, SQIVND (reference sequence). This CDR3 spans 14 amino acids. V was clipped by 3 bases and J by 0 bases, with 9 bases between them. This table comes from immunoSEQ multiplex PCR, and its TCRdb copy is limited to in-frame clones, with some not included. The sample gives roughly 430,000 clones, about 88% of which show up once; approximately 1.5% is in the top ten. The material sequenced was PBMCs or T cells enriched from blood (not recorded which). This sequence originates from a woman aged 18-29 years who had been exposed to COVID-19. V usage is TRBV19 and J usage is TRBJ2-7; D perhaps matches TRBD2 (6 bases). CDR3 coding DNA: TGTGCCAGTAGTATTGGGGGGACCTCCTACGAGCAGTACTTC. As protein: CASSIGGTSYEQYF.